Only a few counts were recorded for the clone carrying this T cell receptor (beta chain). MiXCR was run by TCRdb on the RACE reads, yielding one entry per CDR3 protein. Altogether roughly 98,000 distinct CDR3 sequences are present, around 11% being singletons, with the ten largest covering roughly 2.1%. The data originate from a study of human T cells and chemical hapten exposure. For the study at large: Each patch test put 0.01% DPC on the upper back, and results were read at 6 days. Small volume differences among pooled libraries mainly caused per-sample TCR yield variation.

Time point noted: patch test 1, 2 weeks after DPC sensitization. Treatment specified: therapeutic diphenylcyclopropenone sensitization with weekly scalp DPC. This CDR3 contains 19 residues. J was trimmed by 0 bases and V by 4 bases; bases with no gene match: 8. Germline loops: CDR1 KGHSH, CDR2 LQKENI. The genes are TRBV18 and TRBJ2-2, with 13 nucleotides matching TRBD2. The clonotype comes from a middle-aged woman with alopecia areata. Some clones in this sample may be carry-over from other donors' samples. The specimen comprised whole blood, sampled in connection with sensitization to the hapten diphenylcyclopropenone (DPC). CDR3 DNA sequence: TGTGCCAGCTCACAGGGACTAGCGGGAACCCAATCGAACACCGGGGAGCTGTTTTTT. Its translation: CASSQGLAGTQSNTGELFF.